The next 30 T cell receptor beta chains were all read from a single sample in a study of T cells of healthy individuals. Each CDR3 protein gets one entry after TCRdb re-called the 5' RACE reads with MiXCR. The table has approximately 50,000 distinct CDR3 sequences, about 14% seen once. Every receptor here comes from a human donor in good health.

The CDR3 is CAAGWDTDTQYF. CDR3 nucleotide sequence: TGTGCCGCGGGGTGGGACACAGATACGCAGTATTTT. This chain connects TRBV6-5 to TRBJ2-3; possibly TRBD2 for D (6 bases). The CDR3 contains 12 residues. Deletions cut 11 bases from V and 2 bases from J, with 11 bases between. In germline, CDR1 is MNHEY, CDR2 SVGAGI.

This clonotype has at least ten counts. The chain combines TRBV10-3 with TRBJ2-1; TRBD2 agrees at 10 bases. J was trimmed by 8 bases and V by 0 bases; bases with no gene match: 7. The germline V gene encodes CDR1 ENHRY and CDR2 SYGVKD. The CDR3 runs to 16 residues. The CDR3 sequence is CAISESTASGSYEQFF. The CDR3, as DNA: TGTGCCATCAGTGAGTCGACGGCTAGCGGGAGCTATGAGCAGTTCTTC.

This clonotype has at least ten counts. This chain uses TRBV20-1 with TRBJ2-1, with 10 bases matching TRBD2. The CDR3 runs to 17 residues. Germline-derived CDR1 and CDR2 are DFQATT and SNEGSKA (reference sequence). The junction had 6 bases not matched to a gene; V was cut back by 0 bases and J by 1 base. Here the CDR3 reads CSARDELAGKSYNEQFF. Here the CDR3 DNA reads TGCAGTGCTAGAGATGAACTAGCGGGAAAGTCCTACAATGAGCAGTTCTTC.

The chain joins TRBV14 to TRBJ2-7; D not resolved. Trimming stripped 1 base from V and 6 bases from J, with 10 bases between. Germline V lookup: CDR1 SGHDN, CDR2 FVKESK. The CDR3 spans 13 residues. CDR3 coding DNA: TGTGCCAGCAGCCAAGGAACCACCTCCGAGCAGTACTTC. Encoded protein: CASSQGTTSEQYF.

This clonotype was detected only a few times. This chain uses TRBV7-2 with TRBJ2-7; D might be TRBD2 (7 bases). V was shortened by 3 bases and J by 7 bases, with 10 bases between the two germline ends. Germline CDR1 SGHTA, CDR2 FQGNSA. CDR3 size: 12 residues. CDR3 sequence: CASSFGGREQYF. The CDR3 nucleotides read TGTGCCAGCAGCTTCGGGGGGCGTGAGCAGTACTTC.

CDR3 in DNA: TGTGCCAGCAGTTCCCGGGGACTAGCGGGGTCCAAAAACATTCAGTACTTC. Its translation is CASSSRGLAGSKNIQYF. The chain carries TRBV27 and TRBJ2-4; 13 nucleotides align to TRBD2. J lost 2 bases, V lost 4 bases, and 5 bases had no gene match. The CDR3 contains 17 residues. Germline-derived CDR1 and CDR2 are MNHEY and SMNVEV (reference sequence).

This clonotype came up many times. This chain connects TRBV7-9 to TRBJ1-2; D possibly corresponds to TRBD1 (6 bases). The length of the CDR3 is 13 residues. V lost 5 bases and J lost 4, with 11 bases in between. Germline V gene data show CDR1 as SEHNR and CDR2 as FQNEAQ (reference sequence). The CDR3, as DNA: TGTGCCAGCAGCCTGACAGGTCCCTATGGCTACACCTTC. Its protein is CASSLTGPYGYTF.

This clonotype has a handful of counts. The V call is TRBV20-1, the J call TRBJ1-5; the match to TRBD1 covers 7 bases. V lost 6 bases, J lost 6 bases, and 8 bases stayed unmatched. The germline V gene has CDR1 DFQATT and CDR2 SNEGSKA (reference sequence). The CDR3 consists of 13 residues. The CDR3 DNA reads as TGCAGTGCCAGCAGGGGGTTAAGTCAGCCCCAGCATTTT. Protein product: CSASRGLSQPQHF.

This clonotype was recorded a few times. V is TRBV25-1 and J is TRBJ2-3; TRBD2 matches 10 bases. This CDR3 region has 15 residues. Trimming at V came to 7 bases and at J to 5 bases, leaving 9 bases not matched to a gene. Germline CDR1 MGHDK, CDR2 SYGVNS. Here the CDR3 DNA reads TGTGCCAGCACCGCCAGCGGGAGGGCCGAAGATACGCAGTATTTT. Amino acid sequence: CASTASGRAEDTQYF. Full variable domain (remainder filled in from reference TRBV25-1 and TRBJ2-3): EADIYQTPRYLVIGTGKKITLECSQTMGHDKMYWYQQDPGMELHLIHYSYGVNSTEKGDLSSESTVSRIRTEHFPLTLESARPSHTSQYLCASTASGRAEDTQYFGPGTRLTVL.

This chain joins TRBV5-1 and TRBJ2-5; 9 nucleotides match TRBD1. V lost 2 bases to trimming and J lost 5 bases; unmatched junction nucleotides: 4. From germline, CDR1 is SGHRS and CDR2 YFSETQ. The CDR3 consists of 14 residues. CDR3 sequence (DNA): TGCGCCAGCAGCTTACAGGGGGCGGGGGAGACCCAGTACTTC. It specifies CASSLQGAGETQYF.

This clonotype was found many times. The chain links TRBV2 to TRBJ2-7, with 9 bases identical to TRBD1. After removal of 6 bases from V and 7 bases from J, the junction contained 7 bases not matched to a gene. This CDR3 contains 13 residues. Germline loops: CDR1 SNHLY, CDR2 FYNNEI. The CDR3 loop is CASRTGGIGEQYF. The CDR3 region has the DNA TGTGCCAGCAGGACAGGGGGAATAGGAGAGCAGTACTTC.

A few counts support this clonotype. The CDR3: CASSDGWSGSGYEQYF. In DNA, the CDR3 is TGTGCCAGCAGTGATGGGTGGAGCGGGAGCGGGTACGAGCAGTACTTC. J is TRBJ2-7 and V is TRBV2; TRBD2 matches at 8 bases. Unmatched junction bases numbered 11, after V lost 3 bases and J lost 4 bases. The germline V gene encodes CDR1 SNHLY and CDR2 FYNNEI. This CDR3 has 16 amino acids.

This clonotype occurred many times. The rearrangement joins TRBV12-5 to TRBJ1-5, with D tentatively TRBD1 (5 bases). CDR1 is LGHNT and CDR2 is FRNRAP in the germline V gene. This CDR3 has 12 amino acids. The V end lost 6 bases, the J end lost 11 bases, and 14 bases lay between the germline ends. CDR3 residues: CASGGPWGSQHF. In DNA form, the CDR3 reads TGTGCTAGTGGGGGCCCGTGGGGGTCCCAGCATTTT.

This clonotype was observed a few times. This rearrangement joins TRBV6-5 to TRBJ2-6; tentative D call: TRBD2 (5 bases). Per the germline V gene, CDR1 is MNHEY and CDR2 is SVGAGI. Trimming pared 3 bases from V and 4 bases from J, leaving 16 bases between. The CDR3 runs 17 residues. CDR3 residues: CASSYKALGAGANVLTF. The CDR3 DNA reads TGTGCCAGCAGTTATAAGGCCCTGGGAGCGGGGGCCAACGTCCTGACTTTC.

The chain is built from TRBV18 and TRBJ1-4; weak D call: TRBD1 (6 bases). The CDR3 is 13 residues long. The germline V gene has CDR1 KGHSH and CDR2 LQKENI. The V and J ends lost 2 bases and 8 bases respectively, with 9 bases between them. CDR3 DNA sequence: TGTGCCAGCTCACCAGGGGGCGGCGAAAAACTGTTTTTT. Translation gives CASSPGGGEKLFF. Drawing the rest from reference TRBV18 and TRBJ1-4, the complete variable domain is NAGVMQNPRHLVRRRGQEARLRCSPMKGHSHVYWYRQLPEEGLKFMVYLQKENIIDESGMPKERFSAEFPKEGPSILRIQQVVRGDSAAYFCASSPGGGEKLFFGSGTQLSVL.

A few counts support this clonotype. The rearrangement links TRBV7-2 to TRBJ2-7, with 7 bases lining up with TRBD2. The J segment lost 7 bases and the V segment lost 1 base, leaving 10 bases of the junction unmatched. Germline V gene lookup returns CDR1 SGHTA and CDR2 FQGNSA. The CDR3 is 15 amino acids. CDR3 in amino acids: CASSLGSGASLEQYF. CDR3 nucleotides: TGTGCCAGCAGCTTAGGAAGCGGGGCTTCTCTGGAGCAGTACTTC.

J is TRBJ1-5 and V is TRBV12-3 or TRBV12-4, with a possible D match to TRBD1 (5 bases). This CDR3 contains 15 residues. V lost 8 bases, J lost 3 bases, and 17 bases lay in between. CDR3 nucleotides: TGTGCCAGCCACCCGGGGCCGGAACTCAATCAGCCCCAGCATTTT. This gives the protein CASHPGPELNQPQHF.

This clonotype has a handful of counts. V gene TRBV5-1 combines with J gene TRBJ2-1; TRBD2 matches at 10 bases. Germline CDR1 reads SGHRS; CDR2 reads YFSETQ. The CDR3 is 12 residues long. The J segment lost 15 bases and the V segment lost 4 bases, leaving 7 bases of the junction unmatched. CDR3 sequence reads: CASSLEREGAFF. The CDR3 coding sequence is TGCGCCAGCAGCCTAGAGCGGGAGGGCGCGTTCTTC.

This chain connects TRBV7-2 to TRBJ2-7; D is undetermined. Germline CDR1 is SGHTA and CDR2 is FQGNSA. The CDR3 consists of 14 residues. Trimming cost V 6 bases and J 0 bases, with 12 bases left between them. CDR3 residues: CASRTDGRSYEQYF. DNA for the CDR3: TGTGCCAGCAGGACCGACGGACGCTCCTACGAGCAGTACTTC. The variable domain in full, with the rest retrieved from reference TRBV7-2 and TRBJ2-7, is GAGVSQSPSNKVTEKGKDVELRCDPISGHTALYWYRQSLGQGLEFLIYFQGNSAPDKSGLPSDRFSAERTGGSVSTLTIQRTQQEDSAVYLCASRTDGRSYEQYFGPGTRLTVT.

This clonotype appeared many times. The rearrangement links TRBV9 to TRBJ2-3; D is possibly TRBD1 or TRBD2 (5 bases each). V was cut by 4 bases and J by 0 bases, with 12 bases left in between. This CDR3 is built from 15 residues. Germline CDR1 reads SGDLS; CDR2 reads YYNGEE. Here the CDR3 reads CASSPRDESTDTQYF. As DNA, the CDR3 is TGTGCCAGCAGCCCCCGGGACGAGAGCACAGATACGCAGTATTTT.

This clonotype was seen a few times. The rearrangement uses TRBV19 and TRBJ1-2; TRBD1 is a possible D gene (6 bases). The CDR3 consists of 12 residues. The germline V gene has CDR1 LNHDA and CDR2 SQIVND (reference sequence). Trimming removed 9 bases from V and 1 base from J, with 9 bases in between. The CDR3 is CASLDSNYGYTF. CDR3 bases: TGTGCCAGCCTGGACAGTAACTATGGCTACACCTTC.

The chain is built from TRBV6-1 and TRBJ2-5; 9 nucleotides align to TRBD2. Germline CDR1 and CDR2: MNHNS and SASEGT. Trimming at V came to 7 bases and at J to 3 bases, leaving 18 bases not matched to a gene. The CDR3 consists of 18 residues. The CDR3 bases are TGTGCCAGCACCGAAGACCCTGCTAGCGGGGTTCATGAAGAGACCCAGTACTTC. Translated, it gives CASTEDPASGVHEETQYF.

CDR3 region: CASSQSGETGAHEQYF. CDR3 coding DNA: TGCGCCAGCAGTCAATCCGGGGAGACAGGGGCCCACGAGCAGTACTTC. The rearrangement links TRBV23-1 to TRBJ2-7; 8 bases agree with TRBD1. TRBV23-1 counts as an open reading frame of uncertain function. V shed 0 bases and J 5 bases; nucleotides not matched to a gene: 9. CDR3 length: 16 amino acids.

DNA of the CDR3: TGTGCCAGCAGCATGACGGGACAGGGGGCAGATACGCAGTATTTT. Residues: CASSMTGQGADTQYF. The rearrangement joins TRBV5-5 to TRBJ2-3, with 11 bases fitting TRBD1. CDR3 length: 15 residues. Trimming at V came to 4 bases and at J to 4 bases, leaving 5 bases not matched to a gene. Germline V gene data show CDR1 as SGHKS and CDR2 as YYEKEE (reference sequence).

This chain joins TRBV20-1 and TRBJ2-3, with TRBD2 matching over 9 bases. Germline CDR1 DFQATT, CDR2 SNEGSKA (reference sequence). The CDR3 covers 17 residues. V lost 5 bases and J lost 0; bases outside the gene matches: 12. As DNA, the CDR3 is TGCAGTGCTTTGGGGCTAGCGGGGCAAGCTAGCACAGATACGCAGTATTTT. The encoded protein is CSALGLAGQASTDTQYF.

This clonotype was seen only a few times. The V gene is TRBV30, the J gene TRBJ1-1, with D perhaps TRBD1 (6 bases). In germline, CDR1 is GTSNPN, CDR2 SVGIG (reference sequence). V was trimmed by 5 bases and J by 4 bases, leaving 17 bases between them. The CDR3 consists of 14 residues. Written as DNA, the CDR3 is TGTGCCTGGGTGAGGGGGGCGCGGGGCACTGAAGCTTTCTTT. Translation: CAWVRGARGTEAFF. Combining the CDR3 with reference TRBV30 and TRBJ1-1 gives the whole variable domain SQTIHQWPATLVQPVGSPLSLECTVEGTSNPNLYWYRQAAGRGLQLLFYSVGIGQISSEVPQNLSASRPQDRQFILSSKKLLLSDSGFYLCAWVRGARGTEAFFGQGTRLTVV.

This clonotype has a handful of counts. This chain connects TRBV3-1 to TRBJ2-7, with a possible D match to TRBD1 (6 bases). Per the germline V gene, CDR1 is LGHDT and CDR2 is YNNKEL (reference sequence). CDR3 length: 14 residues. V shed 2 bases and J shed 4 bases, with 12 bases lying between them. The CDR3 sequence is CASSQNGQLYEQYF. The CDR3 DNA reads as TGTGCCAGCAGCCAAAACGGACAGCTTTACGAGCAGTACTTC.

This rearrangement joins TRBV20-1 to TRBJ2-7; D gene ambiguous. From germline, CDR1 is DFQATT and CDR2 SNEGSKA (reference sequence). This CDR3 spans 12 amino acids. Deletions cut 6 bases from V and 12 bases from J, with 21 bases between. CDR3 loop: CSATGPGFKPYF. DNA of the CDR3: TGCAGTGCAACCGGACCCGGATTTAAGCCGTACTTC.

Many counts were recorded for this clonotype. This chain links TRBV20-1 with TRBJ2-1; TRBD2 matches 12 bases. Germline CDR1 is DFQATT and CDR2 is SNEGSKA (reference sequence). The CDR3 runs 15 residues. Trimming took 1 base from V and 4 from J; bases not matched to a gene: 2. CDR3 sequence reads: CSARGTSGAYNEQFF. The CDR3 DNA reads TGCAGTGCTAGAGGGACTAGCGGGGCTTACAATGAGCAGTTCTTC.

V is TRBV20-1 and J is TRBJ1-2, with 9 bases matching TRBD1. This CDR3 has 12 amino acids. CDR1 and CDR2 from the germline V gene are DFQATT and SNEGSKA (reference sequence). The trim removed 4 bases at V and 6 bases at J, leaving 3 bases unmatched. Written as DNA, the CDR3 is TGCAGTGCTACCGACAGGGGGAATGGCTACACCTTC. Protein product: CSATDRGNGYTF.